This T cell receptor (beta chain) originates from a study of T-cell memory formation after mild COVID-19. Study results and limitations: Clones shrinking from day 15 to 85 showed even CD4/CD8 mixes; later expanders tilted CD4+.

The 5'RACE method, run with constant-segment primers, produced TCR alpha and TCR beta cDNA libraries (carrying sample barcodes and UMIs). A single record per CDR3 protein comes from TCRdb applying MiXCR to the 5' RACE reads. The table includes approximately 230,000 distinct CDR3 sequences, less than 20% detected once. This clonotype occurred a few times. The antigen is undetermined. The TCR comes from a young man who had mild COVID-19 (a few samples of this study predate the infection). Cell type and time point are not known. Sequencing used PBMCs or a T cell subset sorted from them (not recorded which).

The CDR3 sequence is CASSLEDSGYTDTQYF. CDR3 coding DNA: TGCGCCAGCAGTCTGGAGGACTCGGGGTACACAGATACGCAGTATTTT. The chain recombines TRBV5-1 with TRBJ2-3; maybe TRBD2 (5 bases). V shed 5 bases and J shed 2 bases, with 18 bases lying between them. CDR3 length: 16 amino acids. In germline, CDR1 is SGHRS, CDR2 YFSETQ.